This paragraph covers one T cell receptor beta chain sequence. This clone was observed a single time. Its specific antigen is unknown. No clone much larger than this one lies a single base away; base qualities are absent. Based on the germline V gene, the CDR1 and CDR2 sequences are MNHEY and SVGAGI. V gives up 5 bases and J gives up 7 bases, and the segment between their germline ends measures 15 bases. The CDR3 starts with the cysteine, ends with the phenylalanine, and has 13 residues. The entry retains the CDR3 DNA only, 39 bases that are in frame from base 1. The library was made by the immunoSEQ multiplex PCR assay. Deep sequencing of rearranged TCR beta loci, alongside multiparametric flow cytometry, was used to profile T cell repertoires. Drawn from immuneACCESS, this table holds only the in-frame rearrangements with V and J called that TCRdb kept. Clones are partly lost; checked studies trace under half to an unresolved V gene and leave the rest unexplained. Within this sample are about 17,000 clones, with approximately 80% of them counted one time only. About 20% of the sample comes from the top ten.

This entry comes from a study of lymphopenia after photon versus proton radiotherapy (dated by TCRdb to the late 2010s). With respect to the entire study: The immunological effects of photon versus proton radiation therapy were compared in patients with gastrointestinal tumors who developed high-grade lymphopenia. The cohort included more than 15 patients with gastrointestinal tumors who developed lymphopenia after receiving either photon or proton therapy. The study was designed to characterize how the impact on the immune system differs between the two radiation modalities.

The full study reports these points: Relative stability during treatment was observed in proton-treated patients, whereas loss of naive T cells and TCR diversity and gain of effector/memory populations were observed in photon-treated patients. Across the cohort, a larger post-nadir drop in TCR diversity was inversely correlated with overall survival time among patients who died. The survival association was assessed only in patients who died, and the authors presented better survival with proton therapy as a possibility rather than a demonstrated result. After the lymphocyte count nadir, oligoclonal expansion, especially of CD8+ Temra cells, was observed in photon-treated repertoires, and the drop in diversity was driven by this expansion.

The sequence derives from a man aged 65-85 years with pancreatic cancer. The chain was built from TRBV6-5 and TRBJ2-7, with the D gene not clear enough to name. This sample comprised peripheral blood, obtained from a patient treated with proton-based radiotherapy. The sequence in DNA is TGTGCCAGCAGTAAATATTGGGAAGGGGAGCAGTACTTC. Its amino acids are CASSKYWEGEQYF.